Sequencing of this TCR beta chain was carried out in a study of cytomegalovirus exposure and HLA in healthy donors. Study-level findings and limits: Published work reported that the classifier diagnosed cytomegalovirus status with high specificity and sensitivity. The authors judged a highly shared variant cluster likely a sequencing artifact. Some V segments, including TRBV6-2 and TRBV6-3, were excluded as indistinguishable.

This CDR3 has 15 residues. Germline-derived CDR1 and CDR2 are SGHTA and FQGNSA. V lost 2 bases, J lost 6 bases, and 6 bases stayed unmatched. This PCR relied on a set of 60 Vbeta primers and 13 Jbeta primers. Here immunoSEQ multiplex PCR was the method, and the copy in TCRdb shows in-frame clones only, minus some. The table shows some 120,000 clones, with around 75% occurring only once. A word on this clone: Its antigen is currently unknown.

The receptor was derived from a man in his thirties or forties in good health and CMV-seronegative. What was sequenced was PBMCs. V gene TRBV7-2 combines with J gene TRBJ2-3, with 9 bases matching TRBD1. DNA for the CDR3: TGTGCCAGCAGCTTAATTACAGGGGGCGCCGATACGCAGTATTTT. Translated, it gives CASSLITGGADTQYF.